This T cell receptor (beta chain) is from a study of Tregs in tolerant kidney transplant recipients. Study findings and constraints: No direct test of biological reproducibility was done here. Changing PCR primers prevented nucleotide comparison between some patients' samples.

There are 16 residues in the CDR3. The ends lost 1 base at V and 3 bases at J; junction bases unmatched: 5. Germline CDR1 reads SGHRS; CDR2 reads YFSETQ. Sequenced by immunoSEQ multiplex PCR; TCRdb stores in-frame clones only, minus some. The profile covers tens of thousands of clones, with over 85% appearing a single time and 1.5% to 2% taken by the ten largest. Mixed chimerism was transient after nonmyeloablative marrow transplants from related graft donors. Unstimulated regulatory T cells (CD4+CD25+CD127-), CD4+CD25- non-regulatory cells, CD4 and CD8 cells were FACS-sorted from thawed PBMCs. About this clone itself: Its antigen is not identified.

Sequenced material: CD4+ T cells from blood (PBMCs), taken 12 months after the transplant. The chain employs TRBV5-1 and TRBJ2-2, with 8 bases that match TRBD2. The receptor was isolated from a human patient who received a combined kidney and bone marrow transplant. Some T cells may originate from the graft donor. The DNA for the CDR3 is TGCGCCAGCAGCTTGTCCCCGGGAGGGGACACCGGGGAGCTGTTTTTT. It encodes CASSLSPGGDTGELFF.